The subject of this entry is one T cell receptor (beta chain). The specificity of this receptor is unknown. Within one base of it there is no much larger clone, and no base qualities were kept. The record originates from a study of T-cell reconstitution after alpha-beta-depleted transplantation in children (dated by TCRdb to 2016 to 2018). Regarding the research as a whole: Using TCR repertoire profiling, the study followed T-cell immune reconstitution in a quantitative way in children after TCRalphabeta/CD19-depleted allogeneic hematopoietic cell transplantation.

Broader findings and caveats from the paper: In some patients, high TCRbeta diversity at day 60 was attributed to recipient T cells and intrathymic progenitors that had survived conditioning. Over subsequent months, a decline in hyperexpanded clone frequencies was noted, and after one year, T-cell counts and TCRbeta diversity were mostly ascribed to newly produced T cells. About two months after transplant, the apparently early recovery of alphabetaT-cell counts reportedly depended on just several hundred clones that had expanded rapidly and came from non-depleted graft cells.

The protocol used for the library was PCR. TCRdb shows the sequencer as Illumina HiSeq 2500. Molecular barcoding was employed in the preparation of TCR libraries, with unique molecular identifiers being used to normalize TCRbeta repertoire quantification. The public reads were run again by TCRdb, first through fastp at Q25 and then through MiXCR, and only productive beta chains were kept. Duplicate CDR3 protein sequences are folded into a single record with the most common DNA and genes. A total of about 98,000 distinct CDR3 sequences appear in this sample, less than 25% of them only once. Around 21% of the sample belongs to the ten largest clones. Explained via the paper, the treatment or condition label denotes: allogeneic hematopoietic cell transplantation with graft depleted of TCRalphabeta T cells and CD19 B cells. Transplant recipients were children who received TCRalphabeta/CD19-depleted allogeneic hematopoietic cell grafts.

This TCR derives from a boy younger than 10 with acute lymphoblastic leukemia, due to receive a stem cell transplant. The sequenced sample was PBMCs, obtained before TCRalphabeta/CD19-depleted stem cell transplant.

The DNA sequence follows: TGTGCCAGCAGTTACTCTGGAGATACGCAGTATTTT. This sequence encodes CASSYSGDTQYF. The sequence is built from TRBV6-5 and TRBJ2-3; there is no confident call for the D gene. The CDR3 runs 12 amino acids, cysteine and phenylalanine included. Kept here is only the CDR3 DNA, which spans 36 bases and is read in frame from base 1. The germline V gene sets CDR1 to MNHEY and CDR2 to SVGAGI. V sheds 0 bases and J sheds 5 bases, leaving 3 bases between their ends.